This T cell receptor beta chain was profiled in a study of cytomegalovirus exposure and HLA in healthy donors. Points from the study as a whole: Many donors shared some public TCRs, even though most TCR sequences were rare.

The PCR ran on 60 Vbeta and 13 Jbeta primers. This table comes from immunoSEQ multiplex PCR, and its TCRdb copy is limited to in-frame clones, with some not included. The sample holds about 220,000 clones, approximately 80% seen once. As to this clone: The antigen remains unidentified.

The sequence came from a boy aged 2 to 10 in good health and CMV-seronegative. Material: PBMCs.

The CDR3 DNA reads as TGTGCCAGCATTTCTGGAGGGAAAGGGACCGGGGAGCTGTTTTTT. Residues: CASISGGKGTGELFF. V gene TRBV6-1 combines with J gene TRBJ2-2, with D tentatively TRBD2 (6 bases). Trimming took off 7 bases at V and 5 bases at J, with 17 bases between the two ends. Germline V gene data show CDR1 as MNHNS and CDR2 as SASEGT. CDR3 length: 15 residues.